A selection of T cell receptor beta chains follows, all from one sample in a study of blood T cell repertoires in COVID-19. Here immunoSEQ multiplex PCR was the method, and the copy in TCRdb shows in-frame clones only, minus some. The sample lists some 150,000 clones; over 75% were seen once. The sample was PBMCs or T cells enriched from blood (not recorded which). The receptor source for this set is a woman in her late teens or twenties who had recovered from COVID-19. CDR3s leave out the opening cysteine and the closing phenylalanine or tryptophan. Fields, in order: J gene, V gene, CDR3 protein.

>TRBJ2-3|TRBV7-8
ASSTRGTSGFSTDTQY
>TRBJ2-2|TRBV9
ASSVEGRGNGELF
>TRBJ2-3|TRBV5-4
ASSPGTSGTDTQY
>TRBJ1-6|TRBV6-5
ASSGTGGNSPLH
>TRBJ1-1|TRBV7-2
ASSLGGVGENTEAF
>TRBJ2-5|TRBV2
ASSERRETQY
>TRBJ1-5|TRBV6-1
ASSPNRDKDQPQH
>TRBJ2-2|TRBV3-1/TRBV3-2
ASRREVTGELF
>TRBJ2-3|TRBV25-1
ASSVTGGTADTQY
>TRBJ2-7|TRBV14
ASSPRTAYEQY
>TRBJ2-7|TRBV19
ASSGDRADSYEQY
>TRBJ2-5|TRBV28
ASNPAGAEETQY
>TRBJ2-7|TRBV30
AWSGGGHYEQY
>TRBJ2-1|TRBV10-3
AISDTVSGNNEQF
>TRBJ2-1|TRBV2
ASSLTRGPNEQF
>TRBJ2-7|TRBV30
AWSVSGYEQY
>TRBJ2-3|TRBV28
ASSAGQGMRGTDTQY
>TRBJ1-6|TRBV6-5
ASSPTGTVNSPLH
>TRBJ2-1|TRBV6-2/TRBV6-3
ASSYSILPRGLDEQF
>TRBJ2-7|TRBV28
ASSPTSGGSYEQY
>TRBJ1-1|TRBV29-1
SARQGMNTEAF
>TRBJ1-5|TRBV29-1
SVGGYGQPQH
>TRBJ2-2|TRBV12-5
ASGRLQSLPGELF
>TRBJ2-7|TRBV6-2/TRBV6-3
ASSYGLAGGAYEQY
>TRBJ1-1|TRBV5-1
ASSKRDRSYMNTEAF
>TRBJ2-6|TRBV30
AWSLTGGSGANVLT
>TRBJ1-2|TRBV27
ASSLLPSFGGRWYDYT
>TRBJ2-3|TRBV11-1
ASSLDRDRKDTQY
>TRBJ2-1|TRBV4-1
ASSRTSGKVANEQF
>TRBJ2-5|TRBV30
AWSVRETQY
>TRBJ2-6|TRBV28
ASDERVSGANVLT
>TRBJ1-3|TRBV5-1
ASSRTSGTHSGNTIY
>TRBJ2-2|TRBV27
ASSLRGGRAGELF